This is a list of T cell receptor beta chains from one sample in a study of T cell repertoires in cytomegalovirus infection. MiXCR was run by TCRdb on the reads, yielding one entry per CDR3 protein. Among 900,000 to 950,000 distinct CDR3 sequences listed, 30% to 40% were seen once. Their cognate antigens are unknown. This specimen consisted of cultured CD8+ T cells from PBMCs, obtained from culture after CMV antigen stimulation. Receptors were obtained from a human donor in good health (CMV status not recorded). Some clones in this sample may be carry-over from other donors' samples. The CDR3 runs from the conserved cysteine through the conserved F or W. D genes are given only for firm matches. Expanded clones get a size class; other rows say once, few or many, or leave the size out.

v_call: TRBV6-2/TRBV6-3; clone_size: few; j_call: TRBJ1-2; d_call: -; cdr3_aa: CASSFTTVEGYTF; cdr3_nt: TGTGCCAGCAGTTTCACAACGGTCGAGGGCTACACCTTC
v_call: TRBV7-2; clone_size: many; j_call: TRBJ2-2; d_call: -; cdr3_aa: CASSFNPGTTGELFF; cdr3_nt: TGTGCCAGCAGCTTTAATCCGGGAACAACCGGGGAGCTGTTTTTT
v_call: TRBV19; clone_size: many; j_call: TRBJ1-1; d_call: -; cdr3_aa: CASSRGTGTEAFF; cdr3_nt: TGTGCCAGTAGTCGGGGGACGGGTACTGAAGCTTTCTTT
v_call: TRBV7-8; clone_size: -; j_call: TRBJ2-6; d_call: -; cdr3_aa: CASSLGEGQVSGANVLTF; cdr3_nt: TGTGCCAGCAGCTTAGGAGAGGGACAAGTCTCTGGGGCCAACGTCCTGACTTTC
v_call: TRBV2; clone_size: -; j_call: TRBJ2-7; d_call: TRBD1; cdr3_aa: CASLYRDRGHEQYF; cdr3_nt: TGTGCCAGCCTCTACCGGGACAGGGGACACGAGCAGTACTTC
v_call: TRBV15; clone_size: -; j_call: TRBJ1-6; d_call: -; cdr3_aa: CAASLSGNRTPLHF; cdr3_nt: TGTGCCGCCAGCCTATCGGGGAATAGGACACCCCTCCACTTT
v_call: TRBV4-2; clone_size: -; j_call: TRBJ2-3; d_call: -; cdr3_aa: CASSPPGGGSEDTQYF; cdr3_nt: TGTGCCAGCAGCCCCCCGGGTGGGGGGTCGGAAGATACGCAGTATTTT
v_call: TRBV7-6; clone_size: few; j_call: TRBJ2-1; d_call: TRBD1; cdr3_aa: CASSPETGMYNEQFF; cdr3_nt: TGTGCCAGCAGCCCTGAGACAGGGATGTACAATGAGCAGTTCTTC
v_call: TRBV6-5; clone_size: -; j_call: TRBJ1-1; d_call: -; cdr3_aa: CASSATGWGTEAFF; cdr3_nt: TGTGCCAGCAGTGCTACAGGGTGGGGCACTGAAGCTTTCTTT
v_call: TRBV6-5; clone_size: -; j_call: TRBJ2-7; d_call: -; cdr3_aa: CASSQNRDTLISYEQYF; cdr3_nt: TGTGCCAGCAGTCAAAACCGGGACACCCTAATTTCCTACGAGCAGTACTTC
v_call: TRBV2; clone_size: -; j_call: TRBJ2-1; d_call: TRBD2; cdr3_aa: CASSLAQRGFKNEQFF; cdr3_nt: TGTGCCAGCAGTCTAGCCCAGCGGGGGTTTAAGAATGAGCAGTTCTTC
v_call: TRBV7-9; clone_size: few; j_call: TRBJ2-1; d_call: -; cdr3_aa: CASSSDEDEQFF; cdr3_nt: TGTGCCAGCAGCTCGGACGAGGATGAGCAGTTCTTC
v_call: TRBV27; clone_size: many; j_call: TRBJ1-2; d_call: -; cdr3_aa: CASSLRGSYGYTF; cdr3_nt: TGTGCCAGCAGTTTACGTGGGAGCTATGGCTACACCTTC
v_call: TRBV19; clone_size: -; j_call: TRBJ1-5; d_call: -; cdr3_aa: CASTPGGNPSNQPQHF; cdr3_nt: TGTGCCAGTACCCCGGGGGGGAATCCTAGCAATCAGCCCCAGCATTTT
v_call: TRBV7-9; clone_size: -; j_call: TRBJ2-2; d_call: -; cdr3_aa: CASSLFRDDTGELFF; cdr3_nt: TGTGCCAGCAGCTTATTCAGGGATGACACCGGGGAGCTGTTTTTT
v_call: TRBV6-2/TRBV6-3; clone_size: few; j_call: TRBJ2-1; d_call: TRBD2; cdr3_aa: CASRLAGPNEQFF; cdr3_nt: TGTGCCAGCAGACTAGCGGGGCCCAATGAGCAGTTCTTC
v_call: TRBV9; clone_size: few; j_call: TRBJ2-1; d_call: TRBD2; cdr3_aa: CASSVAGLAGGDEQFF; cdr3_nt: TGTGCCAGCAGCGTAGCTGGACTAGCGGGGGGTGATGAGCAGTTCTTC
v_call: TRBV12-5; clone_size: -; j_call: TRBJ2-1; d_call: -; cdr3_aa: CASAGGINNEQFF; cdr3_nt: TGTGCTAGTGCCGGGGGTATCAACAATGAGCAGTTCTTC
v_call: TRBV7-8; clone_size: many; j_call: TRBJ1-5; d_call: -; cdr3_aa: CASSPYTTTGNQPQHF; cdr3_nt: TGTGCCAGCAGCCCATACACGACGACTGGCAATCAGCCCCAGCATTTT
v_call: TRBV6-6; clone_size: few; j_call: TRBJ2-2; d_call: TRBD2; cdr3_aa: CASSPWTSGDTGELFF; cdr3_nt: TGTGCCAGCAGTCCGTGGACTAGCGGGGATACCGGGGAGCTGTTTTTT
v_call: TRBV19; clone_size: -; j_call: TRBJ2-1; d_call: TRBD2; cdr3_aa: CASSTYSGGAYEQFF; cdr3_nt: TGTGCCAGTAGTACCTATAGCGGGGGGGCCTATGAGCAGTTCTTC
v_call: TRBV27; clone_size: few; j_call: TRBJ1-2; d_call: -; cdr3_aa: CASSRRKNYGYTF; cdr3_nt: TGTGCCAGCAGCAGGAGAAAAAACTATGGCTACACCTTC
v_call: TRBV6-2/TRBV6-3; clone_size: few; j_call: TRBJ2-1; d_call: -; cdr3_aa: CASISMDGPYNEQFF; cdr3_nt: TGTGCCAGCATTTCGATGGACGGCCCCTACAATGAGCAGTTCTTC
v_call: TRBV5-4; clone_size: -; j_call: TRBJ2-5; d_call: TRBD1; cdr3_aa: CASSLAKTGTHQETQYF; cdr3_nt: TGTGCCAGCAGCTTGGCTAAGACAGGGACCCACCAAGAGACCCAGTACTTC
v_call: TRBV10-2; clone_size: -; j_call: TRBJ2-1; d_call: TRBD1; cdr3_aa: CASSEVGQDLNEQFF; cdr3_nt: TGCGCCAGCAGTGAGGTGGGACAGGATCTTAATGAGCAGTTCTTC
v_call: TRBV29-1; clone_size: -; j_call: TRBJ1-3; d_call: -; cdr3_aa: CSVETGNTIYF; cdr3_nt: TGCAGCGTTGAAACGGGAAACACCATATATTTT
v_call: TRBV7-6; clone_size: many; j_call: TRBJ2-1; d_call: -; cdr3_aa: CASSSPPREQFF; cdr3_nt: TGTGCCAGCAGCTCCCCCCCTAGGGAGCAGTTCTTC
v_call: TRBV10-3; clone_size: -; j_call: TRBJ2-2; d_call: -; cdr3_aa: CAMRLNTGELFF; cdr3_nt: TGTGCCATGCGACTGAACACCGGGGAGCTGTTTTTT
v_call: TRBV4-1; clone_size: -; j_call: TRBJ2-3; d_call: TRBD1; cdr3_aa: CASSQLQGLDTDTQYF; cdr3_nt: TGCGCCAGCAGCCAACTACAGGGGCTTGACACAGATACGCAGTATTTT
v_call: TRBV27; clone_size: few; j_call: TRBJ2-5; d_call: -; cdr3_aa: CASSLHPSDSRETQYF; cdr3_nt: TGTGCCAGCAGTTTACACCCCTCGGACTCCCGCGAGACCCAGTACTTC
v_call: TRBV27; clone_size: few; j_call: TRBJ1-1; d_call: -; cdr3_aa: CASRMMNTEAFF; cdr3_nt: TGTGCCAGCAGGATGATGAACACTGAAGCTTTCTTT